This TCR beta chain was recovered during a study of blood T cell repertoires in COVID-19. Method: immunoSEQ multiplex PCR; TCRdb's copy keeps in-frame clones and lacks some. The table lists under 200,000 clones, roughly 90% of them singletons. V was pared by 4 bases and J by 7 bases, with 14 bases between. The CDR3 runs 14 residues. CDR1 and CDR2 from the germline V gene are LNHDA and SQIVND (reference sequence). Resolution of symptoms, clearance, or two negative PCRs was present in recovered Cohort 3 donors. This chain connects TRBV19 to TRBJ2-1, with TRBD2 as a possible D gene (5 bases). This clonotype originated in a woman in her late teens or twenties who had recovered from COVID-19. Sequenced: PBMCs or T cells enriched from blood (not recorded which). The CDR3 DNA sequence: TGTGCCAGTAGTACGGAAGGACGGGGAAATGAGCAGTTCTTC. Protein sequence: CASSTEGRGNEQFF.